Presented here are 17 T cell receptor beta chains from one specimen sequenced in a study of human T cells and chemical hapten exposure. Sample time point: patch test 1, 2 weeks after DPC sensitization. Treatment given: therapeutic diphenylcyclopropenone sensitization with weekly scalp DPC. TCRdb re-analysed the RACE reads in MiXCR, keeping a single row per CDR3 protein. Of 380,000 or so distinct CDR3 sequences listed, around 5% were seen once; the top ten hold 2% to 2.5%. The sequenced sample was whole blood, obtained in connection with sensitization to the hapten diphenylcyclopropenone (DPC). All receptors derive from a woman between 45 and 65 years old with alopecia areata. Some clones in this sample may be carry-over from other donors' samples.

This clonotype was counted ten times or more. The chain combines TRBV4-2 with TRBJ2-1; 10 bases line up with TRBD2. The germline gives CDR1 LGHNA, CDR2 YNFKEQ. J gave up 5 bases and V 2 bases, and 3 bases lay outside the gene matches. There are 15 residues in the CDR3. This CDR3 is CASSQPSGGHNEQFF. The CDR3 region has the DNA TGTGCCAGCAGCCAACCTAGCGGGGGCCACAATGAGCAGTTCTTC.

This clonotype has a handful of counts. The chain joins TRBV11-2 to TRBJ2-2, with D tentatively TRBD1 or TRBD2 (5 bases each). Trimming left V 1 base short and J 2 bases short, with 11 bases between. The germline V gene has CDR1 SGHAT and CDR2 FQNNGV. The CDR3 totals 16 residues. CDR3 DNA: TGTGCCAGCAGCTTAGCCCGAGGGGCAAACACCGGGGAGCTGTTTTTT. It translates to CASSLARGANTGELFF.

This clonotype was seen more than once but under ten times. This chain joins TRBV5-6 and TRBJ2-5; 11 positions agree with TRBD2. In germline, CDR1 is SGHDT, CDR2 YYEEEE. The CDR3 spans 16 residues. After removal of 4 bases from V and 5 bases from J, the junction contained 10 bases not matched to a gene. The CDR3: CASSAPGGLAGETQYF. In nucleotides, the CDR3 is TGTGCCAGCAGCGCCCCGGGCGGACTAGCGGGCGAGACCCAGTACTTC.

This clonotype has a count of ten or more. The chain carries TRBV7-2 and TRBJ1-3; D call uncertain. Germline V gives CDR1 SGHTA, CDR2 FQGNSA. V lost 2 bases, J lost 4 bases, and 12 bases lay in between. The CDR3 spans 15 residues. The CDR3 region has the DNA TGTGCCAGCAGCTTACTGTTACCGTCCGGAAACACCATATATTTT. Translating it yields CASSLLLPSGNTIYF. The variable domain in full, completed from reference TRBV7-2 and TRBJ1-3, reads GAGVSQSPSNKVTEKGKDVELRCDPISGHTALYWYRQSLGQGLEFLIYFQGNSAPDKSGLPSDRFSAERTGGSVSTLTIQRTQQEDSAVYLCASSLLLPSGNTIYFGEGSWLTVV.

The chain combines TRBV12-5 with TRBJ1-1; tentative D call: TRBD1 (5 bases). The V end was cut by 7 bases, the J end by 4 bases, with 13 bases between. CDR3 length: 13 amino acids. CDR1 and CDR2 from the germline V gene are LGHNT and FRNRAP. The CDR3 here is CASAPTRGTEAFF. For the CDR3, the DNA is TGTGCTAGTGCCCCGACGAGGGGCACTGAAGCTTTCTTT.

This clonotype has a count of ten or more. This chain uses TRBV20-1 with TRBJ1-1; TRBD1 agrees at 10 bases. V gave up 3 bases and J gave up 9 bases; unmatched junction bases: 10. This CDR3 spans 14 amino acids. Germline V CDR1 and CDR2: DFQATT, SNEGSKA (reference sequence). The CDR3: CSARDRGFRPQAFF. CDR3 coding DNA: TGCAGTGCTAGGGACAGGGGGTTCCGTCCCCAAGCTTTCTTT.

This clonotype was counted ten times or more. The chain recombines TRBV27 with TRBJ1-5, with D uncertain. Germline CDR1 is MNHEY and CDR2 is SMNVEV (reference sequence). CDR3 length: 14 amino acids. V lost 6 bases and J lost 6, with 15 bases in between. DNA of the CDR3: TGTGCCAGCAGACAAAGCGGGGTGGGTCAGCCCCAGCATTTT. This sequence encodes CASRQSGVGQPQHF.

This clonotype has only a few counts. The chain couples TRBV7-2 to TRBJ2-6; 11 nucleotides match TRBD2. J gave up 4 bases and V 4 bases, and 9 bases lay outside the gene matches. The CDR3 runs 18 residues. Germline V gene data show CDR1 as SGHTA and CDR2 as FQGNSA. CDR3 coding DNA: TGTGCCAGCAGCTACAGACTAGCGGGGAGATCAGGGGCCAACGTCCTGACTTTC. Protein sequence: CASSYRLAGRSGANVLTF.

There are many counts of this clonotype. This chain links TRBV18 with TRBJ1-4; D is uncertain. The length of the CDR3 is 15 residues. Trimming removed 2 bases at V and 5 bases at J, with 12 bases between. The germline V gene encodes CDR1 KGHSH and CDR2 LQKENI. For the CDR3, the DNA is TGTGCCAGCTCACCAACTTCTCCGGGGAATGAAAAACTGTTTTTT. Protein product: CASSPTSPGNEKLFF. Full variable domain (outside the CDR3, taken from reference TRBV18 and TRBJ1-4): NAGVMQNPRHLVRRRGQEARLRCSPMKGHSHVYWYRQLPEEGLKFMVYLQKENIIDESGMPKERFSAEFPKEGPSILRIQQVVRGDSAAYFCASSPTSPGNEKLFFGSGTQLSVL.

This clonotype was seen a handful of times. The chain uses TRBV6-2 or TRBV6-3 and TRBJ2-1, with 7 bases matching TRBD2. This CDR3 has 16 amino acids. The V gene end was trimmed by 5 bases and the J gene end by 0 bases; junction bases not matched to a gene: 7. The germline V gene encodes CDR1 MNHEY and CDR2 SVGEGT. The CDR3 protein is CASSDPAGSSYNEQFF. The CDR3 DNA is TGTGCCAGCAGTGACCCAGCGGGGAGCTCCTACAATGAGCAGTTCTTC.

There are a few counts of this clonotype. The J gene is TRBJ2-1, the V gene TRBV6-2 or TRBV6-3, with D unresolved. The CDR3 has 15 amino acids. V was cut by 6 bases and J by 6 bases, with 18 bases left in between. Per germline, CDR1 MNHEY and CDR2 SVGEGT. DNA for the CDR3: TGTGCCAGCAGCCGGACCGGCGGATGGTTCAATGAGCAGTTCTTC. Translated, it gives CASSRTGGWFNEQFF.

This clonotype showed up many times. The chain employs TRBV7-8 and TRBJ1-5; D is possibly TRBD1 (5 bases). Looked up from germline, CDR1 is SGHVS and CDR2 is FQNEAQ. The V end lost 3 bases, the J end lost 2 bases, and 11 bases lay between the germline ends. The CDR3 has 15 amino acids. CDR3 DNA sequence: TGTGCCAGCAGCTTGGGGGTTTCGGGCAATCAGCCCCAGCATTTT. As protein: CASSLGVSGNQPQHF. Combining the CDR3 with reference TRBV7-8 and TRBJ1-5 gives the whole variable domain GAGVSQSPRYKVAKRGQDVALRCDPISGHVSLFWYQQALGQGPEFLTYFQNEAQLDKSGLPSDRFFAERPEGSVSTLKIQRTQQEDSAVYLCASSLGVSGNQPQHFGDGTRLSIL.

This clonotype was counted at least ten times. The rearrangement uses TRBV9 and TRBJ2-3; 9 bases map to TRBD2. The J segment lost 0 bases and the V segment lost 4 bases, leaving 3 bases of the junction unmatched. The CDR3 runs 15 residues. Germline loops: CDR1 SGDLS, CDR2 YYNGEE. In DNA form, the CDR3 reads TGTGCCAGCAGCTCTAGCGGGGTTAGCACAGATACGCAGTATTTT. This translates into CASSSSGVSTDTQYF.

The rearrangement links TRBV3-1 to TRBJ2-2; the D gene could be TRBD1 or TRBD2 (5 bases each). The CDR3 is 18 amino acids. In germline, CDR1 is LGHDT, CDR2 YNNKEL (reference sequence). V was clipped by 1 base and J by 0 bases, with 15 bases between them. The DNA of the CDR3 is TGTGCCAGCAGCCAAGTAGGGGCATTGGGACCGAACACCGGGGAGCTGTTTTTT. Amino acids: CASSQVGALGPNTGELFF.

The rearrangement joins TRBV5-6 to TRBJ2-7; D uncertain. This CDR3 spans 14 amino acids. Germline V gene sequence: CDR1 SGHDT, CDR2 YYEEEE. V lost 4 bases, J lost 0 bases, and 11 bases lay in between. The CDR3 is CASSPTAGSYEQYF. CDR3 nucleotide sequence: TGTGCCAGCAGCCCGACGGCAGGCTCCTACGAGCAGTACTTC.

This clonotype was seen a handful of times. The V call is TRBV5-5, the J call TRBJ2-1; 9 bases map to TRBD2. Germline values: CDR1 SGHKS, CDR2 YYEKEE (reference sequence). This CDR3 is 16 amino acids long. Germline trimming cut 0 bases from V and 2 bases from J; bases unmatched to any gene: 3. The CDR3 reads CASSLELAGTYNEQFF. The DNA for the CDR3 is TGTGCCAGCAGCTTGGAGCTAGCGGGGACCTACAATGAGCAGTTCTTC.

The V and J genes are TRBV21-1 and TRBJ1-2. TRBV21-1 is deemed a pseudogene. CDR3 size: 16 residues. The CDR3, as DNA: TGTGCCAGCAGCAAAGAAGTGGGGACTAATAACTATGGCTACACCTTC. Its translation: CASSKEVGTNNYGYTF.